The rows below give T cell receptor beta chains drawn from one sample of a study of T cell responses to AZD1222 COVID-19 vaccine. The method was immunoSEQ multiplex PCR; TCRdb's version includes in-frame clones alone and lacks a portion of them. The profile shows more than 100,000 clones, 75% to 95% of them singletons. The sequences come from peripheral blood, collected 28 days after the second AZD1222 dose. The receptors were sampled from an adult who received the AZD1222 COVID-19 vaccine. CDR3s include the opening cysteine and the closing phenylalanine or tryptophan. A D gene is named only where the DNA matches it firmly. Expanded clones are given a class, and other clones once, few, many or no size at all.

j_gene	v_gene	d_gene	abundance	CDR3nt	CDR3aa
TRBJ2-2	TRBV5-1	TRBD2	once	TGCGCCAGCAGCAGAACCGGGACTAGCGGGACCGGGGAGCTGTTTTTT	CASSRTGTSGTGELFF
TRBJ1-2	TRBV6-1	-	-	TGTGCCAGCAGTGAAGCGGCAGGGAAGACCTATAACACCTTC	CASSEAAGKTYNTF
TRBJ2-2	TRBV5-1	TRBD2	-	TGCGCCAGCAGCCCCACTAGCGGGGGGGCTGCCGGGGAGCTGTTTTTT	CASSPTSGGAAGELFF
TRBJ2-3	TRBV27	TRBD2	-	TGTGCCAGCAGTTCCGGACTAGCGGGAGGCGGGGATACGCAGTATTTT	CASSSGLAGGGDTQYF
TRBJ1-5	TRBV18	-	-	TGTGCCAGCTCACCAGGGGGGTTGGATCAGCCCCAGCATTTT	CASSPGGLDQPQHF
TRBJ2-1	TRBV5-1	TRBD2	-	TGCGCCAGCAGCTTAGGACTAGCGGGAGACAGTGAGCAGTTCTTC	CASSLGLAGDSEQFF
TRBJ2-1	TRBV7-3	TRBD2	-	TGTGCCAGCAGCTCAGGGAGGGATGAGCAGTTCTTC	CASSSGRDEQFF
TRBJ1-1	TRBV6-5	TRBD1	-	TGTGCCAGCACTCTCCGGGACAGGGCCACTGAAGCTTTCTTT	CASTLRDRATEAFF
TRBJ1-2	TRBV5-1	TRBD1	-	TGCGCCAGCAGCACCGGACAGGGCGGCTATGGCTACACCTTC	CASSTGQGGYGYTF
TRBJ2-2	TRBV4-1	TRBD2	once	TGCGCCAGCAGCCAAGATTCCGGACTAGCGACGAACACCGGGGAGCTGTTTTTT	CASSQDSGLATNTGELFF
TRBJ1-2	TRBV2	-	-	TGTGCCAGCAAGGAGGGCCCCTATGGCTACACCTTC	CASKEGPYGYTF
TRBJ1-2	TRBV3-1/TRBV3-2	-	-	TGTGCCAGCAGCCAAACCTTGCAGGGGACAACTAACTATGGCTACACCTTC	CASSQTLQGTTNYGYTF
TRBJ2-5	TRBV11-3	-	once	TGTGCCAGCAGCCAACCCCCACAGGGGAGGCCGAAAGAGACCCAGTACTTC	CASSQPPQGRPKETQYF
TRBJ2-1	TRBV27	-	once	TGTGCCAGCAGTTTGGTAGTGGGGGGCTTTTACAATGAGCAGTTCTTC	CASSLVVGGFYNEQFF
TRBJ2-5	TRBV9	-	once	TGTGCCAGCAGCCTCAGAGGAGGGACGGAGACCCAGTACTTC	CASSLRGGTETQYF
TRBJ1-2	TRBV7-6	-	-	TGTGCCAGCAGCGCTAGTCCGACTAGGGCAAACTGGGGCTACACCTTC	CASSASPTRANWGYTF
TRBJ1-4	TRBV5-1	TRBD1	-	TGCGCCAGCAGCCCGGACAGGCCTAATGAAAAACTGTTTTTT	CASSPDRPNEKLFF
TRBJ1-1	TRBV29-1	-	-	TGCAGCGTTCCAGGCAGAATGAACACTGAAGCTTTCTTT	CSVPGRMNTEAFF
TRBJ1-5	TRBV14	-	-	TGTGCCAGCAGCCCGGAAAGGTATTTAAGTTTTAGTCAGCCCCAGCATTTT	CASSPERYLSFSQPQHF
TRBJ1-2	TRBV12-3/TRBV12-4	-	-	TGTGCCAGCAGCCCGGACCAGGTGGGCTACACCTTC	CASSPDQVGYTF
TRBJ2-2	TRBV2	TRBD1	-	TGTGCCAGCAGCGGACAGGGGGCTTCCACCGGGGAGCTGTTTTTT	CASSGQGASTGELFF
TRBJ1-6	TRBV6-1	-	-	TGTGCCAGCAGTGAAGTGGCAGCCTCACCCCTCCACTTT	CASSEVAASPLHF
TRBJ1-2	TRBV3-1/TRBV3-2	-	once	TGTGCCAGCAGCCCAATTGAAGGGGGTGGTGGCTACACCTTC	CASSPIEGGGGYTF
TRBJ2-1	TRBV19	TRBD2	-	TGTGCCAGTAGTACCCCCCGGGGAGCGGTATTAGTCCGGGGGGAAGTCAATGAGCAGTTCTTC	CASSTPRGAVLVRGEVNEQFF
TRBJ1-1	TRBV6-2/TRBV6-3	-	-	TGTGCCAGCAGTTACAGGGGTCCTAACACTGAAGCTTTCTTT	CASSYRGPNTEAFF
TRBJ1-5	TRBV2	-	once	TGTGCCAGTCAACAGGGAGGTGGCAATCAGCCCCAGCATTTT	CASQQGGGNQPQHF
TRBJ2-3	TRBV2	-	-	TGTGCCAGCAGTGATTCTCGCGGGGGCAACACAGATACGCAGTATTTT	CASSDSRGGNTDTQYF
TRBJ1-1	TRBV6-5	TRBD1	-	TGTGCCAGCAGTCGGGACAGGGGCACTGAAGCTTTCTTT	CASSRDRGTEAFF
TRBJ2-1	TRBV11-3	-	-	TGTGCCAGCAGCTCCAGGACATACAATGAGCAGTTCTTC	CASSSRTYNEQFF
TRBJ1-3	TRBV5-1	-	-	TGCGCCAGCAGCCTCGGGCAGTCCTCTGGAAACACCATATATTTT	CASSLGQSSGNTIYF
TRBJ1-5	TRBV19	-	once	TGTGCCAGTAGTCCCCCCGAGATTAGTAATCAGCCCCAGCATTTT	CASSPPEISNQPQHF
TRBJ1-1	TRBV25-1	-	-	TGTGCCAGCAGTGACCCCAGGGCAATGAACACTGAAGCTTTCTTT	CASSDPRAMNTEAFF
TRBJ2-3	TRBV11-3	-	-	TGTGCCAGCAGCTTTGGGGCATATACGCAGTATTTT	CASSFGAYTQYF
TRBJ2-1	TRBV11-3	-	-	TGTGCCAGCAGCCCCCGACAGTTACAGGGATTCAATGAGCAGTTCTTC	CASSPRQLQGFNEQFF
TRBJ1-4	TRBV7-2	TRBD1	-	TGTGCCAGCAGCTCCCGACAGGGGGGGACAACTAATGAAAAACTGTTTTTT	CASSSRQGGTTNEKLFF
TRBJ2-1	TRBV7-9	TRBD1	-	TGTGCCAGCAGCCCCAGAGGCGGGACAGGGGTCTACAATGAGCAGTTCTTC	CASSPRGGTGVYNEQFF
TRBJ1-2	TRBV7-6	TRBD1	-	TGTGCCAGCAGCGCAAAATATAAGGGACAGGGGTATAACTATGGCTACACCTTC	CASSAKYKGQGYNYGYTF
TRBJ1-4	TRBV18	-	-	TGTGCCAGCTCACGGGGGATACAGGATGATGAAAAACTGTTTTTT	CASSRGIQDDEKLFF
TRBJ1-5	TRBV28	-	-	TGTGCCAGCAGTGCATTACAGGGAAGCAATCAGCCCCAGCATTTT	CASSALQGSNQPQHF
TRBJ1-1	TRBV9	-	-	TGTGCCAGCAGCGTAGCTCAGGGGAGCACTGAAGCTTTCTTT	CASSVAQGSTEAFF
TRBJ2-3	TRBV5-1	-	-	TGCGCCAGCAGCTTGGATAAACGCACAGATACGCAGTATTTT	CASSLDKRTDTQYF
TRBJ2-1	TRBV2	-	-	TGTGCCAGCAGTGAAGCAGGAGGGGTTTCCTACAATGAGCAGTTCTTC	CASSEAGGVSYNEQFF
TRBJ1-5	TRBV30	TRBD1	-	TGTGCCTGGGGACAGGGGGCAAGCAATCAGCCCCAGCATTTT	CAWGQGASNQPQHF
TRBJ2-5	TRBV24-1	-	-	TGTGCCACCAGTGATTTGAAGACCCAGTACTTC	CATSDLKTQYF
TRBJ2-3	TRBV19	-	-	TGTGCCAGTAGTCGGGCTAGTCGAATTAGGGAAGATACGCAGTATTTT	CASSRASRIREDTQYF